Listed below are T cell receptor beta chains from one sample, sequenced in a study of blood T cell repertoires in COVID-19. Profiled with immunoSEQ multiplex PCR; TCRdb holds only in-frame clones, not every one. The repertoire holds hundreds of thousands of clones, with around 90% as singletons. Material for sequencing was peripheral blood. These receptors were obtained from a man younger than 30 with active or convalescent COVID-19. CDR3s include the opening cysteine and the closing phenylalanine or tryptophan. The D gene is left open where the match is weak. The size field is filled for only some rows; it gives once, few, many or a size class.

J gene: TRBJ2-7; D gene: TRBD2; clone size: -; V gene: TRBV7-2; CDR3 DNA: TGTGCCAGCAGCTTAGGAGGAGCGGGAAAGTCCTACGAGCAGTACTTC; CDR3 protein: CASSLGGAGKSYEQYF
J gene: TRBJ1-2; D gene: TRBD1; clone size: -; V gene: TRBV7-2; CDR3 DNA: TGTGCCAGCAGCTCGGTCCCGGGACAGGGAGGCACTGGCTACACCTTC; CDR3 protein: CASSSVPGQGGTGYTF
J gene: TRBJ2-1; D gene: -; clone size: -; V gene: TRBV21-1; CDR3 DNA: TGTGCCAGCAGCAAAGATCGGACACCCACCTACAATGAGCAGTTCTTC; CDR3 protein: CASSKDRTPTYNEQFF
J gene: TRBJ1-5; D gene: TRBD1; clone size: -; V gene: TRBV20-1; CDR3 DNA: TGCAGTGCTAGTGGAGACAGGGGCCCCAATCAGCCCCAGCATTTT; CDR3 protein: CSASGDRGPNQPQHF
J gene: TRBJ2-7; D gene: -; clone size: -; V gene: TRBV30; CDR3 DNA: TGTGCCTGGGCTCAGGGGCTAATAGACGAGCAGTACTTC; CDR3 protein: CAWAQGLIDEQYF
J gene: TRBJ2-2; D gene: -; clone size: -; V gene: TRBV7-7; CDR3 DNA: TGTGCCAGCAGCCCAGGGGTGACCGGGGAGCTGTTTTTT; CDR3 protein: CASSPGVTGELFF
J gene: TRBJ1-2; D gene: -; clone size: -; V gene: TRBV30; CDR3 DNA: TGTGCCTGTCCAAGGCGGAACATGAACAACTATGGCTACACCTTC; CDR3 protein: CACPRRNMNNYGYTF
J gene: TRBJ1-2; D gene: -; clone size: -; V gene: TRBV27; CDR3 DNA: TGTGCCAGTGGGACACGCTATGGCTACACCTTC; CDR3 protein: CASGTRYGYTF
J gene: TRBJ1-2; D gene: -; clone size: -; V gene: TRBV12-3/TRBV12-4; CDR3 DNA: TGTGCCAGCAGTCGAGGGTTTTCTGGCTACACCTTC; CDR3 protein: CASSRGFSGYTF
J gene: TRBJ2-3; D gene: TRBD2; clone size: -; V gene: TRBV27; CDR3 DNA: TGTGCCAGCAGTCCTCAAAGGGGACTAGCGGGAGGGGATACGCAGTATTTT; CDR3 protein: CASSPQRGLAGGDTQYF
J gene: TRBJ2-7; D gene: TRBD2; clone size: -; V gene: TRBV7-2; CDR3 DNA: TGTGCCAGCAGCTTAGGACTAGCGGCTACCTACGAGCAGTACTTC; CDR3 protein: CASSLGLAATYEQYF
J gene: TRBJ2-3; D gene: -; clone size: -; V gene: TRBV11-3; CDR3 DNA: TGTGCCAGCAGCTTAGATTCGCAGGGGCACGCGCAGTATTTT; CDR3 protein: CASSLDSQGHAQYF
J gene: TRBJ1-5; D gene: TRBD1; clone size: once; V gene: TRBV28; CDR3 DNA: TGTGCCAGCAGTACACCGGACAGGTCGCTTCAGCCCCAGCATTTT; CDR3 protein: CASSTPDRSLQPQHF
J gene: TRBJ1-5; D gene: TRBD1; clone size: few; V gene: TRBV2; CDR3 DNA: TGTGCCAGCAGTCGGACAGGAGACAATCAGCCCCAGCATTTT; CDR3 protein: CASSRTGDNQPQHF
J gene: TRBJ1-1; D gene: -; clone size: once; V gene: TRBV5-8; CDR3 DNA: TGTGCCAGCAGCTTTCGGGGGAACACTGAAGCTTTCTTT; CDR3 protein: CASSFRGNTEAFF
J gene: TRBJ2-1; D gene: TRBD2; clone size: -; V gene: TRBV7-2; CDR3 DNA: TGTGCCAGCAGTCCCCTCCGGGCGGGAGTGGATAATGAGCAGTTCTTC; CDR3 protein: CASSPLRAGVDNEQFF
J gene: TRBJ2-1; D gene: -; clone size: -; V gene: TRBV28; CDR3 DNA: TGTGCCAGCAGTTTTTCGTACAATGAGCAGTTCTTC; CDR3 protein: CASSFSYNEQFF
J gene: TRBJ2-7; D gene: -; clone size: -; V gene: TRBV4-3; CDR3 DNA: TGCGCCAGCAGCCAAGACGACAGCGATTCCTACGAGCAGTACTTC; CDR3 protein: CASSQDDSDSYEQYF
J gene: TRBJ1-2; D gene: -; clone size: once; V gene: TRBV10-3; CDR3 DNA: TGTGCCATCAGGACCGGGTCGGGGGGCTACACCTTC; CDR3 protein: CAIRTGSGGYTF
J gene: TRBJ1-3; D gene: -; clone size: -; V gene: TRBV28; CDR3 DNA: TGTGCCAGCAGTAATCTAAGAGACACCATATATTTT; CDR3 protein: CASSNLRDTIYF
J gene: TRBJ2-2; D gene: -; clone size: -; V gene: TRBV9; CDR3 DNA: TGTGCCAGCAGCGTAGTGAGTAGCTGGACCGGGGAGCTGTTTTTT; CDR3 protein: CASSVVSSWTGELFF
J gene: TRBJ2-7; D gene: TRBD2; clone size: once; V gene: TRBV25-1; CDR3 DNA: TGTGCCAGCAGTGCCCTAGCGGGAGGGTCCTACGAGCAGTACTTC; CDR3 protein: CASSALAGGSYEQYF
J gene: TRBJ1-2; D gene: -; clone size: -; V gene: TRBV18; CDR3 DNA: TGTGCCAGCTCGTATTCCCAGGAAATCCTTACTAACTATGGCTACACCTTC; CDR3 protein: CASSYSQEILTNYGYTF
J gene: TRBJ1-1; D gene: -; clone size: -; V gene: TRBV10-3; CDR3 DNA: TGTGCCATCAGTGAGTCGCAGGTGAACACTGAAGCTTTCTTT; CDR3 protein: CAISESQVNTEAFF
J gene: TRBJ1-1; D gene: -; clone size: -; V gene: TRBV6-6; CDR3 DNA: TGTGCCAGCAGTTACCAGGGTCTGGCTTTCTTT; CDR3 protein: CASSYQGLAFF
J gene: TRBJ1-6; D gene: TRBD1; clone size: -; V gene: TRBV5-4; CDR3 DNA: TGTGCCAGCAGCTCGACAGGGGTGGGCAATTCACCCCTCCACTTT; CDR3 protein: CASSSTGVGNSPLHF
J gene: TRBJ2-7; D gene: -; clone size: -; V gene: TRBV9; CDR3 DNA: TGTGCCAGCAGCGTAGGGGGGGGCACAAGAAACGAGCAGTACTTC; CDR3 protein: CASSVGGGTRNEQYF
J gene: TRBJ1-2; D gene: TRBD1; clone size: -; V gene: TRBV27; CDR3 DNA: TGTGCCAGCAGTTTATGGGGACGACAGGGGGCCTATGGCTACACCTTC; CDR3 protein: CASSLWGRQGAYGYTF
J gene: TRBJ2-7; D gene: -; clone size: -; V gene: TRBV21-1; CDR3 DNA: TGTGCCAGCAGCAGCGATGAGGAGCAGTACTTC; CDR3 protein: CASSSDEEQYF
J gene: TRBJ1-1; D gene: TRBD1; clone size: -; V gene: TRBV6-2/TRBV6-3; CDR3 DNA: TGTGCCAGCAGTTACTCGAGGGGGCGGACTGAAGCTTTCTTT; CDR3 protein: CASSYSRGRTEAFF
J gene: TRBJ1-2; D gene: -; clone size: once; V gene: TRBV6-6; CDR3 DNA: TGTGCCAGCAGTTACTCGTCTACAGCTAACTATGGCTACACCTTC; CDR3 protein: CASSYSSTANYGYTF
J gene: TRBJ2-7; D gene: TRBD1; clone size: once; V gene: TRBV7-6; CDR3 DNA: TGTGCCAGCAGCGCCGGGACAGGGGTTTTCTACGAGCAGTACTTC; CDR3 protein: CASSAGTGVFYEQYF
J gene: TRBJ1-1; D gene: TRBD1; clone size: -; V gene: TRBV27; CDR3 DNA: TGTGCCAGCAGTCCATTCACAGGGGCTGAAGCTTTCTTT; CDR3 protein: CASSPFTGAEAFF
J gene: TRBJ1-3; D gene: TRBD1; clone size: -; V gene: TRBV28; CDR3 DNA: TGTGCCAGCAGTTATAGGGACAGGGGCCGCTCTGGAAACACCATATATTTT; CDR3 protein: CASSYRDRGRSGNTIYF
J gene: TRBJ1-4; D gene: -; clone size: -; V gene: TRBV3-1/TRBV3-2; CDR3 DNA: TGTGCCAGCAGCCAAGGCGGGGGTGCGGATGAAAAACTGTTTTTT; CDR3 protein: CASSQGGGADEKLFF
J gene: TRBJ2-3; D gene: TRBD1; clone size: -; V gene: TRBV29-1; CDR3 DNA: TGCAGCGTTGAAGAGAAGGGCAGGGGGTCAGATACGCAGTATTTT; CDR3 protein: CSVEEKGRGSDTQYF
J gene: TRBJ2-5; D gene: -; clone size: once; V gene: TRBV20-1; CDR3 DNA: TGCAGTGCTCCAAAAGAGACCCAGTACTTC; CDR3 protein: CSAPKETQYF
J gene: TRBJ2-7; D gene: TRBD2; clone size: once; V gene: TRBV5-1; CDR3 DNA: TGCGCCAGCAGCTTGGTGGCGGGAGGGCCGGCGGGCGAGCAGTACTTC; CDR3 protein: CASSLVAGGPAGEQYF
J gene: TRBJ2-7; D gene: TRBD1; clone size: -; V gene: TRBV7-2; CDR3 DNA: TGTGCCAGCAGCATGGGGACAGGGGGCTCCTACGAGCAGTACTTC; CDR3 protein: CASSMGTGGSYEQYF
J gene: TRBJ2-3; D gene: -; clone size: -; V gene: TRBV4-3; CDR3 DNA: TGCGCCAGCAGCCAGGGCGGGGTAGGGCCAGATACGCAGTATTTT; CDR3 protein: CASSQGGVGPDTQYF
J gene: TRBJ2-1; D gene: TRBD2; clone size: -; V gene: TRBV19; CDR3 DNA: TGTGCCAGTAGTCGTAGCGGGGCTTACAATGAGCAGTTCTTC; CDR3 protein: CASSRSGAYNEQFF
J gene: TRBJ1-4; D gene: -; clone size: -; V gene: TRBV7-9; CDR3 DNA: TGTGCCAGCAGCTCTGGACACTTGGCAACTAATGAAAAACTGTTTTTT; CDR3 protein: CASSSGHLATNEKLFF
J gene: TRBJ2-5; D gene: TRBD2; clone size: -; V gene: TRBV19; CDR3 DNA: TGTGCCAGTAGTATTTTCGGGGGAGGACTAGCGGGAGTAAAGACCCAGTACTTC; CDR3 protein: CASSIFGGGLAGVKTQYF
J gene: TRBJ2-7; D gene: TRBD1; clone size: -; V gene: TRBV4-3; CDR3 DNA: TGCGCCAGCAGCCAAGGGACGGGACAGGGGGCACCCTACGAGCAGTACTTC; CDR3 protein: CASSQGTGQGAPYEQYF
J gene: TRBJ2-2; D gene: -; clone size: once; V gene: TRBV18; CDR3 DNA: TGTGCCAGCTCCTCGATTCGGGGAGGTACCGGGGAGCTGTTTTTT; CDR3 protein: CASSSIRGGTGELFF
J gene: TRBJ2-3; D gene: -; clone size: once; V gene: TRBV5-5; CDR3 DNA: TGTGCCAGCAGCTCCACAGGATGGGGCACAGATACGCAGTATTTT; CDR3 protein: CASSSTGWGTDTQYF
J gene: TRBJ2-3; D gene: -; clone size: -; V gene: TRBV19; CDR3 DNA: TGTGCCAGTAGTATATTTACTAGTCTCAACACAGATACGCAGTATTTT; CDR3 protein: CASSIFTSLNTDTQYF
J gene: TRBJ1-1; D gene: -; clone size: -; V gene: TRBV10-3; CDR3 DNA: TGTGCCATCACCCGAGACGCGGGGATGAACACTGAAGCTTTCTTT; CDR3 protein: CAITRDAGMNTEAFF
J gene: TRBJ2-7; D gene: -; clone size: -; V gene: TRBV18; CDR3 DNA: TGTGCCAGCTCCCTCAGGACAGCAGACTACGAGCAGTACTTC; CDR3 protein: CASSLRTADYEQYF
J gene: TRBJ2-7; D gene: -; clone size: -; V gene: TRBV6-5; CDR3 DNA: TGTGCCAGCATTGGGCAGACCACGTACGAGCAGTACTTC; CDR3 protein: CASIGQTTYEQYF
J gene: TRBJ2-7; D gene: -; clone size: few; V gene: TRBV9; CDR3 DNA: TGTGCCAGCAGCGTAGGTCCCCCATCCTACGAGCAGTACTTC; CDR3 protein: CASSVGPPSYEQYF
J gene: TRBJ2-1; D gene: TRBD2; clone size: -; V gene: TRBV7-2; CDR3 DNA: TGTGCCAGCAGTTCACCGGGACTAGCTCTCAATGAGCAGTTCTTC; CDR3 protein: CASSSPGLALNEQFF
J gene: TRBJ1-1; D gene: TRBD1; clone size: -; V gene: TRBV29-1; CDR3 DNA: TGCAGCGTTGCGAGAGGGACAGGGGAGACTGAAGCTTTCTTT; CDR3 protein: CSVARGTGETEAFF